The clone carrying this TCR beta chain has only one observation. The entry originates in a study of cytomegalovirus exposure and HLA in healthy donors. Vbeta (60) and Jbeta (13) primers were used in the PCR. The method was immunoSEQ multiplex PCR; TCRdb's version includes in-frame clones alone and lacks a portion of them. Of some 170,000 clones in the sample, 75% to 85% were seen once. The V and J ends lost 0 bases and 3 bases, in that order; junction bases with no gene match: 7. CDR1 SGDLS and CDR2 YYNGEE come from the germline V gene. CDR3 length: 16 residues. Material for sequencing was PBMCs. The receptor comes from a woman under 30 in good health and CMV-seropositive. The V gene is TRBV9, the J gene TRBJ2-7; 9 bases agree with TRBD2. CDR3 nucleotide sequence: TGTGCCAGCAGCGTAGTGGCGGGGGGGCCGTTCTACGAGCAGTACTTC. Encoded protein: CASSVVAGGPFYEQYF.